The 22 T cell receptor beta chains below were found in one sample sequenced in a study of T cell responses to AZD1222 COVID-19 vaccine. Assay: immunoSEQ multiplex PCR; the TCRdb copy retains only in-frame clones and omits some. The sample carries 80,000 or so clones, about three quarters recorded once. Material: peripheral blood, obtained 28 days after the second dose of the MenACWY control vaccine. These receptor sequences come from an adult who received the MenACWY meningococcal vaccine as a control.

This sequence joins TRBV5-1 and TRBJ1-5; 11 nucleotides match TRBD1. V gave up 4 bases and J gave up 5 bases; unmatched junction bases: 5. Per germline, CDR1 SGHRS and CDR2 YFSETQ. This CDR3 comprises 15 residues. The CDR3 DNA sequence: TGCGCCAGCAGCCTGGGGACAGGGGGTGATCAGCCCCAGCATTTT. Translating it yields CASSLGTGGDQPQHF.

This chain uses TRBV19 with TRBJ1-4; maybe TRBD1 (6 bases). Germline assignment: CDR1 LNHDA and CDR2 SQIVND (reference sequence). The CDR3 loop spans 15 amino acids. Trimming shortened V by 5 bases and J by 4 bases, and 14 bases separated the two germline ends. CDR3 residues: CASSSGDRYNEKLFF. Written as DNA, the CDR3 is TGTGCCAGTAGTTCCGGAGACAGGTATAATGAAAAACTGTTTTTT.

The rearrangement links TRBV19 to TRBJ1-3, with D tentatively TRBD1 (6 bases). Germline loops: CDR1 LNHDA, CDR2 SQIVND (reference sequence). The CDR3 is 17 residues long. The V gene lost 5 bases and the J gene lost 0 bases, with 17 bases spanning the gap. The CDR3: CASSVMGGLLSGNTIYF. For the CDR3, the DNA is TGTGCCAGTAGTGTTATGGGGGGCCTACTCTCTGGAAACACCATATATTTT.

This chain joins TRBV6-5 and TRBJ2-3; 9 positions agree with TRBD1. The CDR3 covers 14 residues. Germline-derived CDR1 and CDR2 are MNHEY and SVGAGI. J gave up 3 bases and V 6 bases, and 4 bases lay outside the gene matches. CDR3 coding DNA: TGTGCCAGCAGCGACAGGGGGGGAACAGATACGCAGTATTTT. It yields the protein CASSDRGGTDTQYF.

This chain connects TRBV5-1 to TRBJ2-5, with D maybe TRBD2 (5 bases). Germline-derived CDR1 and CDR2 are SGHRS and YFSETQ. The CDR3 runs to 15 residues. Trimming cost V 1 base and J 1 base, with 11 bases left between them. The CDR3 protein is CASSLIPSGQETQYF. In DNA form, the CDR3 reads TGCGCCAGCAGCTTGATTCCAAGCGGCCAAGAGACCCAGTACTTC.

This clone was observed a few times. The chain employs TRBV7-9 and TRBJ1-3; 10 bases line up with TRBD1. The germline CDR1 and CDR2 sequences are SEHNR and FQNEAQ (reference sequence). The CDR3 has 17 residues. With V trimmed by 5 bases and J by 2 bases, 9 bases remained unmatched. The CDR3 is CASSKTGGYSAGNTIYF. CDR3 bases: TGTGCCAGCAGCAAGACAGGGGGCTATAGCGCTGGAAACACCATATATTTT.

This clone came up a few times. V usage is TRBV19 and J usage is TRBJ1-2, with a weak D call TRBD1 (6 bases). The CDR3 runs to 18 residues. Trimming cost V 4 bases and J 0 bases, with 21 bases left between them. Germline CDR1 LNHDA, CDR2 SQIVND (reference sequence). The CDR3 loop reads CASSTTGTPSQSNYGYTF. The CDR3 nucleotides read TGTGCCAGTAGTACCACCGGGACACCTAGCCAATCTAACTATGGCTACACCTTC.

DNA for the CDR3: TGTGCCAGCAGGTCTACAGGGATTGAGCAGTTCTTC. Its protein is CASRSTGIEQFF. The chain employs TRBV2 and TRBJ2-1; a possible D gene is TRBD1 (6 bases). V gave up 6 bases and J gave up 9 bases, with 12 bases separating them. This CDR3 contains 12 residues. Germline V gene data show CDR1 as SNHLY and CDR2 as FYNNEI.

The chain carries TRBV19 and TRBJ1-1; 8 positions agree with TRBD1. J was trimmed by 4 bases and V by 3 bases; bases with no gene match: 1. Germline loops: CDR1 LNHDA, CDR2 SQIVND (reference sequence). The CDR3 runs 13 residues. The DNA for the CDR3 is TGTGCCAGTAGTATCACAGGGGGCACTGAAGCTTTCTTT. Residues: CASSITGGTEAFF.

This chain connects TRBV3-1 (or the pseudogene TRBV3-2) to TRBJ1-1; possible D gene TRBD1, 5 bases. This CDR3 comprises 13 residues. Trimming stripped 4 bases from V and 8 bases from J, with 14 bases between. Germline V gene data show CDR1 as LGHDT and CDR2 as YNNKEL (reference sequence). The CDR3 nucleotides read TGTGCCAGCAGCCGGGGCCCACAGGCGGAAGCTTTCTTT. Translating it yields CASSRGPQAEAFF.

The genes are TRBV19 and TRBJ2-1; no reliable D call. This CDR3 comprises 16 residues. The germline V and J ends were trimmed by 3 bases and 0 bases, with 12 bases remaining between them. Germline lookup yields CDR1 LNHDA and CDR2 SQIVND (reference sequence). CDR3 protein: CASSMAGRSSYNEQFF. The CDR3 coding sequence is TGTGCCAGTAGTATGGCCGGCAGGAGCTCCTACAATGAGCAGTTCTTC.

The chain joins TRBV6-1 to TRBJ2-7; no firm D call. This CDR3 is built from 16 residues. Deletions cut 3 bases from V and 3 bases from J, with 18 bases between. Germline V gene sequence: CDR1 MNHNS, CDR2 SASEGT. CDR3 DNA sequence: TGTGCCAGCAGTGATTTGGTCCCCACAATTATCTACGAGCAGTACTTC. Protein: CASSDLVPTIIYEQYF.

The chain couples TRBV5-1 to TRBJ1-2; tentative D call: TRBD1 (5 bases). The CDR3 spans 15 residues. CDR1 and CDR2 (germline): SGHRS, YFSETQ. The V gene lost 0 bases and the J gene lost 3 bases, with 12 bases spanning the gap. The CDR3 region has the DNA TGCGCCAGCAGCTTGGCCGGGGGGAAGGACTATGGCTACACCTTC. As protein: CASSLAGGKDYGYTF.

This chain links TRBV5-6 with TRBJ2-3; weak D call: TRBD2 (5 bases). V lost 4 bases and J lost 0, with 6 bases in between. The CDR3 runs 13 residues. The germline V gene encodes CDR1 SGHDT and CDR2 YYEEEE. CDR3 in amino acids: CASSRGSTDTQYF. Here the CDR3 DNA reads TGTGCCAGCAGCCGGGGAAGCACAGATACGCAGTATTTT.

This clone was counted a single time. The chain joins TRBV18 to TRBJ2-7, with a possible D match to TRBD2 (6 bases). CDR1 and CDR2 (germline): KGHSH, LQKENI. The CDR3 covers 14 residues. Trimming took off 6 bases at V and 3 bases at J, with 15 bases between the two ends. CDR3 sequence (DNA): TGTGCCAGCTCGCGGGGACTTGAAAGCTACGAGCAGTACTTC. It is translated as CASSRGLESYEQYF. Looking up the rest from reference TRBV18 and TRBJ2-7 gives the full variable domain: NAGVMQNPRHLVRRRGQEARLRCSPMKGHSHVYWYRQLPEEGLKFMVYLQKENIIDESGMPKERFSAEFPKEGPSILRIQQVVRGDSAAYFCASSRGLESYEQYFGPGTRLTVT.

The chain is built from TRBV6-5 and TRBJ2-1; TRBD2 matches at 10 bases. CDR1 and CDR2 (germline): MNHEY, SVGAGI. Trimming at V came to 6 bases and at J to 15 bases, leaving 14 bases not matched to a gene. CDR3 size: 14 residues. The CDR3 loop reads CASSLVSGGKLRFF. The CDR3 bases are TGTGCCAGCAGCCTAGTTAGCGGGGGGAAGCTGAGGTTCTTC.

The chain carries TRBV19 and TRBJ1-5; D unclear. The germline V gene has CDR1 LNHDA and CDR2 SQIVND (reference sequence). The germline V and J ends were trimmed by 2 bases and 4 bases, with 12 bases remaining between them. The length of the CDR3 is 15 residues. DNA for the CDR3: TGTGCCAGTAGTATAAGGCACCTGGAAAATCAGCCCCAGCATTTT. Its translation: CASSIRHLENQPQHF.

The gene calls are TRBV4-2 and TRBJ2-7, with 7 nucleotides matching TRBD2. The germline CDR1 and CDR2 sequences are LGHNA and YNFKEQ. V lost 2 bases, J lost 3 bases, and 7 bases stayed unmatched. This CDR3 spans 15 amino acids. The CDR3, as DNA: TGTGCCAGCAGCCAAAGGCTAGCGGAAAGCTACGAGCAGTACTTC. It specifies CASSQRLAESYEQYF.

Regarding this clone: Mismatch with germline at one junction end may stem from a read error. The CDR3 reads CPSSQGGGAIGELFF. CDR3 in DNA: TGCCCCAGCAGCCAGGGAGGGGGGGCCATCGGGGAGCTGTTTTTT. The rearrangement links TRBV4-3 to TRBJ2-2, with D tentatively TRBD2 (7 bases). The length of the CDR3 is 15 residues. Germline CDR1 LGHNA, CDR2 YSLEER.

The chain has TRBV7-2 and TRBJ1-4; D call uncertain. The length of the CDR3 is 15 residues. V gave up 1 base and J gave up 4 bases, with 10 bases separating them. Per germline, CDR1 SGHTA and CDR2 FQGNSA. The CDR3, as DNA: TGTGCCAGCAGCTTAGAGGCCAGCATTAATGAAAAACTGTTTTTT. Residues: CASSLEASINEKLFF.

In its sample, this clone was seen a few times. The genes are TRBV7-8 and TRBJ2-1; D perhaps matches TRBD1 (5 bases). The CDR3 contains 16 residues. The germline V gene has CDR1 SGHVS and CDR2 FQNEAQ. The germline V and J ends were trimmed by 5 bases and 4 bases, with 18 bases remaining between them. The CDR3 DNA sequence: TGTGCCAGCAGCCCCGAGAGGAGTAAGGGGTACAATGAGCAGTTCTTC. Translated, it gives CASSPERSKGYNEQFF. Full variable domain (outside the CDR3, taken from reference TRBV7-8 and TRBJ2-1): GAGVSQSPRYKVAKRGQDVALRCDPISGHVSLFWYQQALGQGPEFLTYFQNEAQLDKSGLPSDRFFAERPEGSVSTLKIQRTQQEDSAVYLCASSPERSKGYNEQFFGPGTRLTVL.

The V gene is TRBV7-2, the J gene TRBJ1-1, with D possibly TRBD1 on 6 matching bases. Between the trimmed V and J ends, which lost 2 bases and 6 bases, there was a span of 10 bases. The CDR3 totals 13 residues. CDR1 is SGHTA, CDR2 FQGNSA, per germline. The CDR3 here is CASSLTTGSEAFF. DNA of the CDR3: TGTGCCAGCAGCTTAACTACAGGGTCTGAAGCTTTCTTT.